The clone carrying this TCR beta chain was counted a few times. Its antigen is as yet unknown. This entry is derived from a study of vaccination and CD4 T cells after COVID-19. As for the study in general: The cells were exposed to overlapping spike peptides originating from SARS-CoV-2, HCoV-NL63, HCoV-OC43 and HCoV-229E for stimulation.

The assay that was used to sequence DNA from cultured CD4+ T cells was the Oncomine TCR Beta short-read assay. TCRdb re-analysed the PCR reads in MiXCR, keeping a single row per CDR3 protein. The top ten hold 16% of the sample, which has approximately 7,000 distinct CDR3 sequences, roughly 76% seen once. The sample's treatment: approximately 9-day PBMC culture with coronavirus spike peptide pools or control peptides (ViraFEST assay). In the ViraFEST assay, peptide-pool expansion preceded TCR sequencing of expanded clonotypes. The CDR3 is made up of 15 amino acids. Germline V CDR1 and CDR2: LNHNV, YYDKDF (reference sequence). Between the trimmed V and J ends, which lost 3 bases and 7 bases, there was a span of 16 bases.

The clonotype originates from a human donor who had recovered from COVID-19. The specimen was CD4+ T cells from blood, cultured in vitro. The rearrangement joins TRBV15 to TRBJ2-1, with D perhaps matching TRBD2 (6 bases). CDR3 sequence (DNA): TGTGCCACCAGCAGCGGGGGAGGCTTGCTTAATGAGCAGTTCTTC. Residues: CATSSGGGLLNEQFF. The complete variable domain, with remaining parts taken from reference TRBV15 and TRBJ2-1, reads DAMVIQNPRYQVTQFGKPVTLSCSQTLNHNVMYWYQQKSSQAPKLLFHYYDKDFNNEADTPDNFQSRRPNTSFCFLDIRSPGLGDTAMYLCATSSGGGLLNEQFFGPGTRLTVL.